This entry lists 19 T cell receptor beta chains sequenced from one sample in a study of CD8+CD57+ T cells in acquired aplastic anemia. Genomic DNA templated the TCR beta VDJ and CDR3 profiling. MiXCR, run by TCRdb on the reads, gives a single entry per CDR3 protein. The profile shows roughly 130,000 distinct CDR3 sequences, around 48% of them singletons. Sequences were obtained from sorted CD4+, CD8+, or CD8+CD57+ T cells (not recorded which) from PBMCs. All receptors come from a human donor in good health, serving as a control.

The genes are TRBV20-1 and TRBJ1-5; 7 nucleotides agree with TRBD1. Germline CDR1 is DFQATT and CDR2 is SNEGSKA (reference sequence). Trimming removed 2 bases from V and 6 bases from J; junction bases left unmatched: 10. This CDR3 has 15 amino acids. CDR3 region: CSARREDRAGQPQHF. DNA of the CDR3: TGCAGTGCTAGACGAGAAGACAGGGCAGGTCAGCCCCAGCATTTT.

The rearrangement uses TRBV7-6 and TRBJ1-6, with D perhaps TRBD1 (5 bases). Per the germline V gene, CDR1 is SGHVS and CDR2 is FNYEAQ. This CDR3 is 14 amino acids long. The V gene lost 1 base and the J gene lost 11 bases, with 12 bases spanning the gap. The CDR3 DNA reads as TGTGCCAGCAGCTTAGGGGGCGCCGGGGCACCCCTCCACTTT. It codes for CASSLGGAGAPLHF.

The chain couples TRBV20-1 to TRBJ1-3; the D gene is possibly TRBD1 (5 bases). Germline loops: CDR1 DFQATT, CDR2 SNEGSKA (reference sequence). The CDR3 spans 15 residues. With 6 bases removed from V and 8 bases from J, the gap between germline ends came to 23 bases. The CDR3 region is CSAGDGAREGDTIYF. CDR3 bases: TGCAGTGCCGGAGATGGGGCCAGGGAAGGTGACACCATATATTTT.

The sample holds a few counts of this clonotype. This chain uses TRBV10-1 with TRBJ1-1; the D is unclear. Deletions cut 2 bases from V and 0 bases from J, with 7 bases between. The CDR3 extends over 14 amino acids. Germline CDR1 WNHNN, CDR2 SYGVQD (reference sequence). In nucleotides, the CDR3 is TGCGCCAGCAGTGAGGGCAGCCTGAACACTGAAGCTTTCTTT. It codes for CASSEGSLNTEAFF.

Worth noting for this clonotype: The junction does not match germline at one end; this may be a read error. V and J are TRBV7-9 and TRBJ2-7; 7 bases map to TRBD1. Germline values: CDR1 SEHNR, CDR2 FQNEAQ (reference sequence). The CDR3 is 14 residues long. CDR3 sequence: CASSQYRTGYEQYF. The CDR3 region has the DNA TGCGCCAGCAGCCAATACCGGACAGGATACGAGCAGTACTTC.

The rearrangement joins TRBV29-1 to TRBJ1-1; D is unresolved. Looked up from germline, CDR1 is SQVTM and CDR2 is ANQGSEA. The V end lost 6 bases, the J end lost 3 bases, and 8 bases lay between the germline ends. The CDR3 has 11 amino acids. CDR3 coding DNA: TGCAGCGTCCCTCGACACACTGAAGCTTTCTTT. This codes for CSVPRHTEAFF. The variable domain in full, with the rest retrieved from reference TRBV29-1 and TRBJ1-1, is SAVISQKPSRDICQRGTSLTIQCQVDSQVTMMFWYRQQPGQSLTLIATANQGSEATYESGFVIDKFPISRPNLTFSTLTVSNMSPEDSSIYLCSVPRHTEAFFGQGTRLTVV.

The chain combines TRBV2 with TRBJ1-1, with D possibly matching TRBD1 (6 bases). The CDR3 totals 12 residues. CDR1 is SNHLY and CDR2 is FYNNEI in the germline V gene. Trimming pared 7 bases from V and 7 bases from J, leaving 13 bases between. The CDR3 here is CASTQGMGEAFF. Here the CDR3 DNA reads TGTGCCAGCACGCAGGGGATGGGTGAAGCTTTCTTT.

V and J are TRBV2 and TRBJ1-4; D call uncertain. CDR1 is SNHLY and CDR2 is FYNNEI in the germline V gene. V lost 3 bases to trimming and J lost 6 bases, with 14 bases between them. The CDR3 runs 15 residues. The CDR3 DNA reads as TGTGCCAGCAGTGAGGAGGACGGATTGGATGAAAAACTGTTTTTT. Amino acids: CASSEEDGLDEKLFF.

This clonotype was recorded at least ten times. Here the CDR3 reads CASSLGRSANSPLHF. Here the CDR3 DNA reads TGTGCCAGCAGCTTAGGGAGGTCAGCTAATTCACCCCTCCACTTT. The chain combines TRBV7-9 with TRBJ1-6; D is unresolved. CDR1 is SEHNR, CDR2 FQNEAQ, per germline (reference sequence). V lost 1 base and J 6 bases, leaving 10 bases between the germline ends. The CDR3 runs 15 residues.

This clonotype was seen more than once but under ten times. The chain is built from TRBV29-1 and TRBJ1-2, with D maybe TRBD1 (6 bases). The V and J ends lost 7 bases and 1 base respectively, with 16 bases between them. The CDR3 is 14 residues long. CDR1 is SQVTM and CDR2 is ANQGSEA in the germline V gene. The CDR3 nucleotides read TGCAGCGCGTTTCAGGGGTCGGGTAACTATGGCTACACCTTC. Its translation: CSAFQGSGNYGYTF. The full variable domain, rest sourced from reference TRBV29-1 and TRBJ1-2, is SAVISQKPSRDICQRGTSLTIQCQVDSQVTMMFWYRQQPGQSLTLIATANQGSEATYESGFVIDKFPISRPNLTFSTLTVSNMSPEDSSIYLCSAFQGSGNYGYTFGSGTRLTVV.

The chain links TRBV19 to TRBJ1-2, with D maybe TRBD1 (5 bases). The germline V and J ends were trimmed by 7 bases and 2 bases, with 14 bases remaining between them. Looked up from germline, CDR1 is LNHDA and CDR2 is SQIVND (reference sequence). The CDR3 has 14 amino acids. The CDR3 DNA sequence: TGTGCCAGTATGGTACAGGAAGAGAACTATGGCTACACCTTC. The encoded protein is CASMVQEENYGYTF.

The chain is built from TRBV2 and TRBJ2-3; no firm D call. The CDR3 length is 14 residues. Germline V gene lookup returns CDR1 SNHLY and CDR2 FYNNEI. Trimming took off 1 base at V and 0 bases at J, with 5 bases between the two ends. As DNA, the CDR3 is TGTGCCAGCAGTGAAGTAGCTAGCACAGATACGCAGTATTTT. This translates into CASSEVASTDTQYF.

A note on this clonotype: A junction end diverges from the germline sequence, so it may reflect a read error. The chain joins TRBV10-3 to TRBJ2-7, with 13 bases identical to TRBD2. From germline, CDR1 is ENHRY and CDR2 SYGVKD. This CDR3 has 17 residues. The CDR3 loop is CASSDPGLAGVNYEQYF. The CDR3 DNA reads TGCGCCAGCAGTGACCCCGGACTAGCGGGAGTAAACTACGAGCAGTACTTC.

Turning to this clonotype: At one end the junction does not follow the germline gene, possibly because of a read error. This chain uses TRBV20-1 with TRBJ1-6; D is possibly TRBD1 (5 bases). Germline V gene sequence: CDR1 DFQATT, CDR2 SNEGSKA (reference sequence). This CDR3 has 13 residues. The CDR3 reads CSAREAGSSPLHF. The CDR3 bases are TGCAGTGCCAGAGAGGCAGGGAGTTCACCCCTCCACTTT.

This clonotype was recorded many times. The genes are TRBV6-5 and TRBJ1-4; D is unresolved. The CDR3 is made up of 14 amino acids. Germline V CDR1 and CDR2: MNHEY, SVGAGI. V lost 0 bases to trimming and J lost 5 bases, with 7 bases between them. The CDR3 sequence: CASSYSFGNEKLFF. CDR3 sequence (DNA): TGTGCCAGCAGTTACTCGTTCGGGAATGAAAAACTGTTTTTT.

J is TRBJ1-4 and V is TRBV19; D is ambiguous. With 3 bases removed from V and 8 bases from J, the gap between germline ends came to 7 bases. The CDR3 runs 12 residues. In germline, CDR1 is LNHDA, CDR2 SQIVND (reference sequence). The CDR3 loop is CASSMAREKLFF. CDR3 DNA sequence: TGTGCCAGTAGTATGGCACGAGAAAAACTGTTTTTT.

Comment on this clonotype: A much larger clone sits a single nucleotide away, making a read error possible. V gene TRBV6-5 combines with J gene TRBJ1-3, with unresolved D. The CDR3 length is 16 residues. The germline CDR1 and CDR2 sequences are MNHEY and SVGAGI. For the CDR3, the DNA is TGTGCCAGCGGTTACTCGCGGGAGGTCAGTGGAAACACCATATATTTT. It is translated as CASGYSREVSGNTIYF.

Many counts were recorded for this clonotype. The rearrangement joins TRBV7-2 to TRBJ2-7; TRBD2 is a possible D gene (6 bases). V was pared by 6 bases and J by 4 bases, with 16 bases between. Germline V gene data show CDR1 as SGHTA and CDR2 as FQGNSA. The CDR3 is 14 amino acids. This chain's CDR3 is CASSRRDSLYEQYF. Written as DNA, the CDR3 is TGTGCCAGCAGTCGTCGGGACTCCCTATACGAGCAGTACTTC.

Ten or more counts support this clonotype. This chain joins TRBV11-3 and TRBJ2-1; TRBD1 might be the D (6 bases). V was clipped by 4 bases and J by 8 bases, with 15 bases between them. Germline CDR1 is SGHNT and CDR2 is YENEEA. CDR3 length: 14 residues. In DNA form, the CDR3 reads TGTGCCAGCAGCTACCTTACCCCAGGGGATGAGCAGTTCTTC. Translating it yields CASSYLTPGDEQFF.